The 27 T cell receptor beta chains below all came from one sample that was sequenced in a study of blood T cell repertoires in COVID-19 (dated by TCRdb to 2019 to 2021). Library construction relied on the immunoSEQ multiplex PCR assay. This is the immuneACCESS table as TCRdb keeps it, with only in-frame sequences that have V and J called. A part of the clones is gone; compared with another copy, unresolved V genes explain less than half, and the rest is unexplained. Here the sample has about 200,000 clones; about 83% occur a single time. Clones ranked in the top ten supply 5.6% of the sample. The sample was PBMCs or T cells enriched from blood (not recorded which). These receptors were taken from a man between 35 and 55 years old with acute COVID-19.

This clone was seen just once. The chain joins TRBV9 to TRBJ1-3; maybe TRBD1 (6 bases). Germline lookup yields CDR1 SGDLS and CDR2 YYNGEE. CDR3 length equals 17 residues. Trimming pared 4 bases from V and 3 bases from J, leaving 20 bases between. The CDR3 DNA reads TGTGCCAGCAGCATAACAACAGGGTCAGCGAGTGGAAACACCATATATTTT. Translation: CASSITTGSASGNTIYF.

This clone has a handful of counts. The rearrangement uses TRBV5-4 and TRBJ1-2; D call uncertain. Trimming stripped 7 bases from V and 4 bases from J, with 14 bases between. CDR3 length: 13 residues. Per the germline V gene, CDR1 is SGHNT and CDR2 is YYREEE (reference sequence). CDR3: CASGSAEGYGYTF. The CDR3 nucleotides are TGTGCCAGCGGAAGCGCGGAGGGCTATGGCTACACCTTC. The full variable domain, in which reference TRBV5-4 and TRBJ1-2 provide the parts outside the CDR3, is ETGVTQSPTHLIKTRGQQVTLRCSSQSGHNTVSWYQQALGQGPQFIFQYYREEENGRGNFPPRFSGLQFPNYSSELNVNALELDDSALYLCASGSAEGYGYTFGSGTRLTVV.

The chain recombines TRBV19 with TRBJ2-1, with 13 bases matching TRBD2. The CDR3 sequence is 17 residues long. The trim removed 0 bases at V and 7 bases at J, leaving 6 bases unmatched. Germline CDR1 reads LNHDA; CDR2 reads SQIVND (reference sequence). CDR3 nucleotide sequence: TGTGCCAGTAGTATAGATCTAGGACTAGCGGGAGTGAATGAGCAGTTCTTC. It is translated as CASSIDLGLAGVNEQFF.

The V gene is TRBV19, the J gene TRBJ2-1; the match to TRBD1 covers 8 bases. Germline CDR1 and CDR2: LNHDA and SQIVND (reference sequence). The junction had 10 bases not matched to a gene; V was cut back by 5 bases and J by 7 bases. The CDR3 length is 15 residues. CDR3 protein: CASSSSGTGSNEQFF. CDR3 DNA: TGTGCCAGTAGTTCATCCGGGACAGGATCTAATGAGCAGTTCTTC.

A few counts support this clone. Here the CDR3 reads CASSVAGIAKLFF. The CDR3 DNA follows: TGTGCCAGCAGTGTGGCGGGGATCGCAAAACTGTTTTTT. The chain recombines TRBV2 with TRBJ1-4, with D unclear. V gave up 4 bases and J gave up 10 bases, with 13 bases separating them. The CDR3 is 13 residues long. In germline, CDR1 is SNHLY, CDR2 FYNNEI.

The chain recombines TRBV9 with TRBJ2-3, with TRBD1 identical over 8 bases. The germline gives CDR1 SGDLS, CDR2 YYNGEE. CDR3 length: 16 residues. After removal of 2 bases from V and 4 bases from J, the junction contained 9 bases not matched to a gene. The CDR3 loop reads CASSVQSQGAPDTQYF. Here the CDR3 DNA reads TGTGCCAGCAGCGTTCAGTCGCAGGGGGCTCCAGATACGCAGTATTTT.

This clone was seen a handful of times. The chain uses TRBV2 and TRBJ1-5; 8 nucleotides match TRBD1. The CDR3 is 14 amino acids. Trimming took 6 bases from V and 3 from J; bases not matched to a gene: 4. The germline gives CDR1 SNHLY, CDR2 FYNNEI. CDR3 DNA: TGTGCCAGCAGGGGACAGGCCCTCAATCAGCCCCAGCATTTT. Encoded protein: CASRGQALNQPQHF.

The J gene is TRBJ2-3, the V gene TRBV29-1; a weak D match, TRBD2 (6 bases). Trimming removed 8 bases at V and 6 bases at J, with 18 bases between. The CDR3 loop spans 13 amino acids. Germline lookup yields CDR1 SQVTM and CDR2 ANQGSEA. The CDR3 DNA reads as TGCAGCCAGACGGAGGGGTCTGGGGATACGCAGTATTTT. Its translation: CSQTEGSGDTQYF.

CDR3 bases: TGCGCCAGCAGCACGCAGGGGACCTGGACGTACGAGCAGTACTTC. Residues: CASSTQGTWTYEQYF. The chain employs TRBV5-1 and TRBJ2-7, with D possibly TRBD1 on 6 matching bases. V lost 4 bases and J 4 bases, leaving 18 bases between the germline ends. Looked up from germline, CDR1 is SGHRS and CDR2 is YFSETQ. The length of the CDR3 is 15 residues. The entire variable domain, with the rest obtained from reference TRBV5-1 and TRBJ2-7, is as follows: KAGVTQTPRYLIKTRGQQVTLSCSPISGHRSVSWYQQTPGQGLQFLFEYFSETQRNKGNFPGRFSGRQFSNSRSEMNVSTLELGDSALYLCASSTQGTWTYEQYFGPGTRLTVT.

The V gene is TRBV2, the J gene TRBJ2-7; 8 bases are shared with TRBD2. V was clipped by 4 bases and J by 7 bases; unmatched bases: 9. CDR3 length equals 14 residues. Germline V gene sequence: CDR1 SNHLY, CDR2 FYNNEI. CDR3 sequence (DNA): TGTGCCAGCAGTGGGGCGGGAGGCCGGGGTGAGCAGTACTTC. Protein: CASSGAGGRGEQYF.

This clone appeared once. This rearrangement joins TRBV5-1 to TRBJ2-7; 9 bases map to TRBD1. Germline V gene lookup returns CDR1 SGHRS and CDR2 YFSETQ. The CDR3 contains 17 residues. Unmatched junction bases numbered 15, after V lost 2 bases and J lost 6 bases. The CDR3 bases are TGCGCCAGCAGCTTTTCGTCTGGGTTCACAGGGGGCGGCGAGCAGTACTTC. Its protein is CASSFSSGFTGGGEQYF.

Written as DNA, the CDR3 is TGTGCCAGCAGTTTACAGGCTGGCCAGCCCCAGCATTTT. It translates to CASSLQAGQPQHF. The chain is built from TRBV12-3 or TRBV12-4 and TRBJ1-5; unclear D gene. Trimming took off 2 bases at V and 7 bases at J, with 9 bases between the two ends. This CDR3 spans 13 amino acids.

This clone was detected a few times. The gene calls are TRBV10-3 and TRBJ2-2; TRBD2 agrees at 11 bases. CDR1 is ENHRY and CDR2 is SYGVKD in the germline V gene. The junction had 14 bases not matched to a gene; V was cut back by 10 bases and J by 7 bases. CDR3 size: 16 residues. For the CDR3, the DNA is TGTGCCACCTTGCCTAGCGGGAGGTGGGTCGGCGGGGAGCTGTTTTTT. This encodes CATLPSGRWVGGELFF.

This chain connects TRBV6-5 to TRBJ2-2; unclear D gene. This CDR3 is built from 16 residues. CDR1 MNHEY and CDR2 SVGAGI come from the germline V gene. V was pared by 2 bases and J by 5 bases, with 15 bases between. CDR3 loop: CASSYAGGSSTGELFF. CDR3 nucleotides: TGTGCCAGCAGTTACGCCGGCGGATCCTCAACCGGGGAGCTGTTTTTT.

The genes are TRBV7-3 and TRBJ1-1, with D possibly being TRBD1 (5 bases). This CDR3 comprises 13 residues. Looked up from germline, CDR1 is SGHTA and CDR2 is FQGTGA. Trimming took off 4 bases at V and 2 bases at J, with 8 bases between the two ends. CDR3 nucleotides: TGTGCCAGCAGCTCAGACAGAAACACTGAAGCTTTCTTT. The encoded protein is CASSSDRNTEAFF.

The chain links TRBV19 to TRBJ1-1; 7 bases line up with TRBD1. After removal of 5 bases from V and 0 bases from J, the junction contained 9 bases not matched to a gene. The germline gives CDR1 LNHDA, CDR2 SQIVND (reference sequence). The CDR3 is made up of 16 amino acids. The CDR3, as DNA: TGTGCCAGTAGTCAAGGACAGGTTCGCATGAACACTGAAGCTTTCTTT. The encoded protein is CASSQGQVRMNTEAFF.

V is TRBV3-1 (or the pseudogene TRBV3-2) and J is TRBJ2-5; 10 positions match TRBD2. V gave up 7 bases and J gave up 3 bases; unmatched junction bases: 2. This CDR3 has 13 residues. Germline loops: CDR1 LGHDT, CDR2 YNNKEL (reference sequence). The CDR3 DNA reads as TGTGCCAGCATCGGGACTAGCGAAGAGACCCAGTACTTC. Protein sequence: CASIGTSEETQYF.

The chain combines TRBV27 with TRBJ1-4, with TRBD1 as a possible D gene (6 bases). V was cut by 5 bases and J by 2 bases, with 21 bases left in between. CDR3 length: 18 residues. Per the germline V gene, CDR1 is MNHEY and CDR2 is SMNVEV (reference sequence). The CDR3 DNA follows: TGTGCCAGCAGTCAAACCTACAGGGAAAAAATCACTAATGAAAAACTGTTTTTT. Its protein is CASSQTYREKITNEKLFF.

The chain links TRBV27 to TRBJ1-6, with 8 bases identical to TRBD1. V was clipped by 2 bases and J by 10 bases; unmatched bases: 4. The CDR3 runs to 14 residues. The germline V gene has CDR1 MNHEY and CDR2 SMNVEV (reference sequence). CDR3 sequence reads: CASSLTGGNSPLHF. Here the CDR3 DNA reads TGTGCCAGCAGTTTAACAGGGGGAAACTCACCCCTCCACTTT.

The chain joins TRBV5-1 to TRBJ2-3; tentative D call: TRBD2 (7 bases). Germline V gene sequence: CDR1 SGHRS, CDR2 YFSETQ. The CDR3 extends over 17 amino acids. The ends were cut back, 3 bases at V and 1 base at J, with 18 bases in the middle. The chain's CDR3 is CASSSGGLRSRTDTQYF. The CDR3 DNA is TGCGCCAGCAGCTCGGGGGGCCTGCGCTCTCGCACAGATACGCAGTATTTT.

The rearrangement uses TRBV7-3 and TRBJ1-2, with D possibly being TRBD1 (5 bases). With 6 bases removed from V and 1 base from J, the gap between germline ends came to 12 bases. The germline CDR1 and CDR2 sequences are SGHTA and FQGTGA. The CDR3 consists of 14 residues. The CDR3 sequence: CASRPGGDNYGYTF. The CDR3 DNA reads TGTGCCAGCAGGCCGGGAGGGGATAACTATGGCTACACCTTC.

This chain links TRBV2 with TRBJ1-6; D gene uncertain. CDR3 length: 16 residues. Trimming took 2 bases from V and 8 from J, leaving 16 bases between them. Germline V gives CDR1 SNHLY, CDR2 FYNNEI. CDR3 nucleotides: TGTGCCAGCAGTGAATCCGGACTCACGATAGATTCACCCCTCCACTTT. Residues: CASSESGLTIDSPLHF.

The gene calls are TRBV4-1 and TRBJ1-5, with D possibly TRBD1 on 6 matching bases. The germline V and J ends were trimmed by 2 bases and 2 bases, with 10 bases remaining between them. Germline CDR1 reads MGHRA; CDR2 reads YSYEKL. The CDR3 runs 15 residues. Here the CDR3 reads CASSQLSGGNQPQHF. The CDR3 bases are TGCGCCAGCAGCCAACTTTCAGGGGGCAATCAGCCCCAGCATTTT.

This clone was picked up a small number of times. The chain uses TRBV30 and TRBJ2-7, with a weak D call TRBD2 (6 bases). The CDR3 sequence is 13 residues long. Per germline, CDR1 GTSNPN and CDR2 SVGIG (reference sequence). V lost 4 bases and J lost 2, with 12 bases in between. CDR3 coding DNA: TGTGCCTGGAAACGGGACTCCGCCTACGAGCAGTACTTC. This gives the protein CAWKRDSAYEQYF.

The table lists this clone with a few counts. For the CDR3, the DNA is TGTGCCACCAGCAGCCCCGGGACAGGGGCTCTGTTGAACACTGAAGCTTTCTTT. Translated, it gives CATSSPGTGALLNTEAFF. The V call is TRBV15, the J call TRBJ1-1, with TRBD1 identical over 10 bases. This CDR3 is built from 18 residues. The V segment lost 3 bases and the J segment 0 bases; nucleotides outside the gene matches: 10. Germline V gene data show CDR1 as LNHNV and CDR2 as YYDKDF (reference sequence).

This chain connects TRBV19 to TRBJ1-5; possible D gene TRBD1, 6 bases. Germline V lookup: CDR1 LNHDA, CDR2 SQIVND (reference sequence). The CDR3 sequence is 18 residues long. V was clipped by 10 bases and J by 0 bases, with 25 bases between them. CDR3 bases: TGTGCCACCCTCGGGGGGCGAATTGGTCGAGTTAGCAATCAGCCCCAGCATTTT. This codes for CATLGGRIGRVSNQPQHF. Supplemented by reference TRBV19 and TRBJ1-5, the full variable domain reads DGGITQSPKYLFRKEGQNVTLSCEQNLNHDAMYWYRQDPGQGLRLIYYSQIVNDFQKGDIAEGYSVSREKKESFPLTVTSAQKNPTAFYLCATLGGRIGRVSNQPQHFGDGTRLSIL.

The rearrangement joins TRBV27 to TRBJ2-2; D is perhaps TRBD1 (5 bases). Germline loops: CDR1 MNHEY, CDR2 SMNVEV (reference sequence). This CDR3 has 16 residues. Between the trimmed V and J ends, which lost 5 bases and 5 bases, there was a span of 18 bases. The CDR3 DNA sequence: TGTGCCAGCAGTCTAATTGACAGCCTCAGAACCGGGGAGCTGTTTTTT. Translated, it gives CASSLIDSLRTGELFF.